This T cell receptor beta chain was profiled in a study of T cells after posttransplantation cyclophosphamide. Study-wide results and limits: Tissue-infiltrating T cells from skin or gut overlapped little with blood T cells. Later post-transplant blood repertoires were often dominated by donor CD8+ memory clones. Recipient CMV seropositivity and CMV reactivation strongly tracked TRB clonality.

CDR1 MNHEY and CDR2 SMNVEV come from the germline V gene (reference sequence). The length of the CDR3 is 16 residues. V was shortened by 6 bases and J by 4 bases, with 21 bases between the two germline ends. Controls had myeloablative marrow grafts with methotrexate and calcineurin inhibitor, sampled at 1 year. Sequenced by immunoSEQ multiplex PCR; TCRdb stores in-frame clones only, minus some. The sample lists about 17,000 clones, 80% to 90% seen once, with roughly 2.8% in the top ten. Details on this clone: Its antigen is not known.

This sequence joins TRBV27 and TRBJ1-1, with unresolved D. This TCR came from a young adult male patient who received an allogeneic stem cell transplant from an unrelated donor, was CMV-positive, and had acute and chronic GVHD. Some T cells may be transferred from the graft donor. The sample in question was PBMCs, obtained 410 to 450 days after allogeneic stem cell transplant with calcineurin inhibitor and methotrexate. The CDR3 nucleotides are TGTGCCAGCAGCGTCCTCAGGAGGGCTCCGACCACTGAAGCTTTCTTT. This encodes CASSVLRRAPTTEAFF.